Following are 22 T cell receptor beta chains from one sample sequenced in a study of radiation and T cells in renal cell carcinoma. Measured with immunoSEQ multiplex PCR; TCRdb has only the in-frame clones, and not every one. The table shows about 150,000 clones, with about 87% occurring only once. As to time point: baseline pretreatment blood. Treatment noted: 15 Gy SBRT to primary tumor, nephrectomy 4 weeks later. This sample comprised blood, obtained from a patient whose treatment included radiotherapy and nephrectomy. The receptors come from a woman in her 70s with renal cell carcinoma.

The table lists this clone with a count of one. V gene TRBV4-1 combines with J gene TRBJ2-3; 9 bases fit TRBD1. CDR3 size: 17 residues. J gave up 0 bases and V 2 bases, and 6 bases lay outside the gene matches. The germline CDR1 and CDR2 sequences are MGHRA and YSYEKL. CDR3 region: CASSQFGTGSSTDTQYF. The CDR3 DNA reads TGCGCCAGCAGCCAATTTGGGACAGGGTCTAGCACAGATACGCAGTATTTT.

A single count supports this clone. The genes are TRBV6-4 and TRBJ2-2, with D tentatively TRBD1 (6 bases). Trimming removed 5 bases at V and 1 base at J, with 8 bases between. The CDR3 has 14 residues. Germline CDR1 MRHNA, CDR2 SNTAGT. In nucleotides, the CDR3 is TGTGCCAGCAGTCCGGACAGGAACACCGGGGAGCTGTTTTTT. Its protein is CASSPDRNTGELFF.

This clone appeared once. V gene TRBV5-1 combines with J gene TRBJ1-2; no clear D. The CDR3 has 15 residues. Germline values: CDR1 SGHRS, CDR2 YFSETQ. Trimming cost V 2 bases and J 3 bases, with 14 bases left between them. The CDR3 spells CASSFEPGLDYGYTF. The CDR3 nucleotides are TGCGCCAGCAGCTTTGAACCGGGTCTCGACTATGGCTACACCTTC.

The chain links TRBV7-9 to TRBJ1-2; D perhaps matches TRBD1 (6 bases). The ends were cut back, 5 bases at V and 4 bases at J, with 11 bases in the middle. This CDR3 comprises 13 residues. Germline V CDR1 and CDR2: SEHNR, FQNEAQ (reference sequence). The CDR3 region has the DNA TGTGCCAGCAGCCCAGGGGAATTCTATGGCTACACCTTC. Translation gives CASSPGEFYGYTF.

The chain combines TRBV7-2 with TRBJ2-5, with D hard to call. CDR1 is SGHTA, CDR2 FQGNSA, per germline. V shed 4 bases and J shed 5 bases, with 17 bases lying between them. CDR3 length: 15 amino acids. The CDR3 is CASSSRASVGETQYF. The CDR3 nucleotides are TGTGCCAGCAGCTCTAGAGCCTCGGTGGGGGAGACCCAGTACTTC.

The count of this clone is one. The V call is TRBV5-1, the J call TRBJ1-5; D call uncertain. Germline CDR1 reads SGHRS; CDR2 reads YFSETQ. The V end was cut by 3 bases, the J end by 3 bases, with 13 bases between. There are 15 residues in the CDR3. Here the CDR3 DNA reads TGCGCCAGCAGCTCAGACGGGTCCTACAATCAGCCCCAGCATTTT. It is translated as CASSSDGSYNQPQHF. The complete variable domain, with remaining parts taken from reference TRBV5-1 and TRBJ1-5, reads KAGVTQTPRYLIKTRGQQVTLSCSPISGHRSVSWYQQTPGQGLQFLFEYFSETQRNKGNFPGRFSGRQFSNSRSEMNVSTLELGDSALYLCASSSDGSYNQPQHFGDGTRLSIL.

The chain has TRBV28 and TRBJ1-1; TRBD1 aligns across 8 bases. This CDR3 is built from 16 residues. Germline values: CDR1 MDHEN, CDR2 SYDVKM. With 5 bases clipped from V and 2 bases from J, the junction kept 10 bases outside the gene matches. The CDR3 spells CASSPIRGQGNTEAFF. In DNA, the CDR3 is TGTGCCAGCAGTCCGATTCGAGGACAGGGCAACACTGAAGCTTTCTTT.

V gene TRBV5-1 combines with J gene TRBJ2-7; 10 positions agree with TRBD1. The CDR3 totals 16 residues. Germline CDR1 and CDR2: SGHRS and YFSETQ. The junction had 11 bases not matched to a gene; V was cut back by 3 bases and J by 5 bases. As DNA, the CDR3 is TGCGCCAGCAGCTCCTTACTGGGGACAGGGGAACACGAGCAGTACTTC. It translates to CASSSLLGTGEHEQYF. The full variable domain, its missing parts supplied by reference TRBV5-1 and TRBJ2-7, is KAGVTQTPRYLIKTRGQQVTLSCSPISGHRSVSWYQQTPGQGLQFLFEYFSETQRNKGNFPGRFSGRQFSNSRSEMNVSTLELGDSALYLCASSSLLGTGEHEQYFGPGTRLTVT.

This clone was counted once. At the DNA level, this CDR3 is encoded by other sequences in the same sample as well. The CDR3: CASSLAGANTEAFF. The DNA for the CDR3 is TGCGCCAGCAGCTTGGCCGGGGCGAACACTGAAGCTTTCTTT. The rearrangement uses TRBV5-1 and TRBJ1-1, with D tentatively TRBD1 (5 bases). The CDR3 loop spans 14 amino acids. V shed 0 bases and J shed 1 base, with 7 bases lying between them. CDR1 is SGHRS, CDR2 YFSETQ, per germline. Using reference TRBV5-1 and TRBJ1-1 for the parts outside the CDR3, the full variable domain is KAGVTQTPRYLIKTRGQQVTLSCSPISGHRSVSWYQQTPGQGLQFLFEYFSETQRNKGNFPGRFSGRQFSNSRSEMNVSTLELGDSALYLCASSLAGANTEAFFGQGTRLTVV.

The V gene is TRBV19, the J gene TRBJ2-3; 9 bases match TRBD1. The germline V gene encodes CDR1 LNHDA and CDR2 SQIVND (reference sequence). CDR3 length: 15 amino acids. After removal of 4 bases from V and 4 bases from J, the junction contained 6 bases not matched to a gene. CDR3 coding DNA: TGTGCCAGTAGTACCAGAGACAGGGGGGCAGATACGCAGTATTTT. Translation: CASSTRDRGADTQYF.

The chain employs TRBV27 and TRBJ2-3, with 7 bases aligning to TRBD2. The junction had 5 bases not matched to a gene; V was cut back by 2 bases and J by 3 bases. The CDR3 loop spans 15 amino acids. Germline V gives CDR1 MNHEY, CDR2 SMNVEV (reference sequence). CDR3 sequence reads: CASSLRLAVTDTQYF. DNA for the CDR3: TGTGCCAGCAGTTTACGGCTAGCGGTAACAGATACGCAGTATTTT.

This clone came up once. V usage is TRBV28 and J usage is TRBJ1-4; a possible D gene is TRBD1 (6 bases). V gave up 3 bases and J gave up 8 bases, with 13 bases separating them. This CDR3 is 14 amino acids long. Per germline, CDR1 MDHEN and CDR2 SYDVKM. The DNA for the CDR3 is TGTGCCAGCAGTTTCGAAGGGGGTAGGGAAAAACTGTTTTTT. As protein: CASSFEGGREKLFF.

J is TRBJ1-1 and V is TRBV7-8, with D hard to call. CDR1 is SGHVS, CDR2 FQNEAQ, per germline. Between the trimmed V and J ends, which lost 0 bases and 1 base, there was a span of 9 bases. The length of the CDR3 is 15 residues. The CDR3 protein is CASSLARQPNTEAFF. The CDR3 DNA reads TGTGCCAGCAGCTTAGCGCGGCAACCGAACACTGAAGCTTTCTTT.

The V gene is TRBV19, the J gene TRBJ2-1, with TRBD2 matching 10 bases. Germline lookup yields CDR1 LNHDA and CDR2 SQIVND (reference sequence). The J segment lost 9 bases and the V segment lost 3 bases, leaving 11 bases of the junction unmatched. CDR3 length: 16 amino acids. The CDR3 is CASSIGLAALGAEQFF. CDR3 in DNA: TGTGCCAGTAGTATCGGACTAGCGGCCCTCGGGGCTGAGCAGTTCTTC.

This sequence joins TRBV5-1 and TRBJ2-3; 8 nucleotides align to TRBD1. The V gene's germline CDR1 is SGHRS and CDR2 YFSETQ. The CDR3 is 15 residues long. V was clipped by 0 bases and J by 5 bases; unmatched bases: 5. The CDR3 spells CASSLEGTGLDTQYF. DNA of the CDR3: TGCGCCAGCAGCTTGGAGGGGACAGGCCTAGATACGCAGTATTTT.

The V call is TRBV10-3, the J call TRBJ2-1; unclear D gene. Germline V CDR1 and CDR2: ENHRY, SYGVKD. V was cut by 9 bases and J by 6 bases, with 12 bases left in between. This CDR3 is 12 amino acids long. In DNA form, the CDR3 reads TGTGCCATTTTGGGAAGTGGCAATGAGCAGTTCTTC. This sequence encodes CAILGSGNEQFF.

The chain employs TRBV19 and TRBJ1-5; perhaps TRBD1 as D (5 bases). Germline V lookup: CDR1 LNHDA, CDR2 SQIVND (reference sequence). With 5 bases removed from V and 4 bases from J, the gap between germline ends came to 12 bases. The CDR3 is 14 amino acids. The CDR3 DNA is TGTGCCAGTAGTGTCGGGACGTTGAATCAGCCCCAGCATTTT. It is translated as CASSVGTLNQPQHF.

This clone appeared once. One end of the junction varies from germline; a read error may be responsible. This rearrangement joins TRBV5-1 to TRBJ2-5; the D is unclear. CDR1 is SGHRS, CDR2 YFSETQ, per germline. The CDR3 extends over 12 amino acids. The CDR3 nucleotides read TGCGCCAGCAGGTTGGGAAAAGAGACCCAGTACTTC. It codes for CASRLGKETQYF.

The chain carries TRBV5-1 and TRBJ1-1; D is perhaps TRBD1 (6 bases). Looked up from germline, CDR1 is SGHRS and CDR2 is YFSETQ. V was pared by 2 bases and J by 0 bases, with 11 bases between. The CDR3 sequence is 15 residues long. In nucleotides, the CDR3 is TGCGCCAGCAGCTTTCGAGGGGACATGAACACTGAAGCTTTCTTT. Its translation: CASSFRGDMNTEAFF.

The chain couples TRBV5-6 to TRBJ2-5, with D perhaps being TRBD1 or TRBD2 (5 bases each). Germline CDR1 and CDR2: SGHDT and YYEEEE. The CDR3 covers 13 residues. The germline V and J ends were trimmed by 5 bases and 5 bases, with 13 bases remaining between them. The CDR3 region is CASRRSGTETQYF. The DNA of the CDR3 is TGTGCCAGCAGGCGATCAGGGACGGAGACCCAGTACTTC. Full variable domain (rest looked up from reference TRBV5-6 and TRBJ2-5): DAGVTQSPTHLIKTRGQQVTLRCSPKSGHDTVSWYQQALGQGPQFIFQYYEEEERQRGNFPDRFSGHQFPNYSSELNVNALLLGDSALYLCASRRSGTETQYFGPGTRLLVL.

The CDR3 loop is CASSFTDPKRPQHF. CDR3 bases: TGTGCCAGCAGTTTCACAGACCCTAAACGGCCCCAGCATTTT. The chain carries TRBV28 and TRBJ1-5; D call uncertain. The CDR3 runs to 14 residues. Trimming pared 3 bases from V and 9 bases from J, leaving 15 bases between. Germline CDR1 MDHEN, CDR2 SYDVKM.

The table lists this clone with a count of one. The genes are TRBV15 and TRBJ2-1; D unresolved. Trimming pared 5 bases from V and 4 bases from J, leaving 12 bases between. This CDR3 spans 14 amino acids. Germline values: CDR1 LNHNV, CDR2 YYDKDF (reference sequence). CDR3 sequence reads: CATSDTAVYNEQFF. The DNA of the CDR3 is TGTGCCACCAGCGATACGGCGGTTTACAATGAGCAGTTCTTC.